This paragraph reports one TCR beta chain. As yet, its antigen is unknown. This sample is drawn from a study of CD8+ T cells in alopecia areata. The study, taken as a whole, reports: Lesional scalp, especially alopecia totalis/universalis, showed higher clonality than normal scalp.

As the sequencing template, cDNA was produced by extracting RNA and reverse transcribing it. Sequencing used immunoSEQ multiplex PCR; TCRdb keeps in-frame clones, though not all of them. The sample has approximately 100,000 clones, 45% to 60% seen once; the top ten hold about 8.8%. The clonotype was recovered from a human donor in good health. The sequenced material came from CD4+ T cells sorted from blood.

CDR3 amino acids: CASSQEVGARERDTQYF. CDR3 DNA: TGCGCCAGCAGCCAAGAAGTAGGGGCTAGGGAAAGGGATACGCAGTATTTT. J is TRBJ2-3 and V is TRBV4-3; the D gene is possibly TRBD1 (5 bases). The CDR3 loop spans 17 amino acids. The germline CDR1 and CDR2 sequences are LGHNA and YSLEER. V was clipped by 0 bases and J by 6 bases, with 19 bases between them.